Below are 29 T cell receptor beta chains sequenced from a single sample in a study of control samples from healthy donors and cancer patients (dated by TCRdb to between 2020 and 2021). The protocol used for the library was the immunoSEQ multiplex PCR assay. As stored in TCRdb, this immuneACCESS dataset retains in-frame rearrangements with V and J assigned. A fraction of the clones does not appear; measured against another copy, unresolved V genes explain less than half of the discrepancy, and the remainder lacks a known reason. The sample profile shows approximately 180,000 clones; approximately 92% of them were found once. The top ten hold 2% of the sample. Sequencing was carried out using blood. These receptors came from a woman in her thirties or forties in good health.

The chain joins TRBV25-1 to TRBJ2-3; D gene uncertain. V was shortened by 5 bases and J by 2 bases, with 11 bases between the two germline ends. Germline assignment: CDR1 MGHDK and CDR2 SYGVNS. The CDR3 runs 14 residues. CDR3 DNA: TGTGCCAGCAGTATACTCGGCCTCACAGATACGCAGTATTTT. It yields the protein CASSILGLTDTQYF.

The chain is built from TRBV4-1 and TRBJ1-5; possible D gene TRBD1, 6 bases. The CDR3 is made up of 14 amino acids. V lost 3 bases and J lost 4, with 10 bases in between. Germline lookup yields CDR1 MGHRA and CDR2 YSYEKL. DNA for the CDR3: TGCGCCAGCAGCCACTCACAGGGAAATCAGCCCCAGCATTTT. This translates into CASSHSQGNQPQHF.

The chain uses TRBV19 and TRBJ1-5; tentatively, D is TRBD1 (6 bases). Germline CDR1 reads LNHDA; CDR2 reads SQIVND (reference sequence). The CDR3 runs to 16 residues. V gave up 3 bases and J gave up 7 bases, with 19 bases separating them. The CDR3 DNA reads TGTGCCAGTAGTATTACCCAGACAGGCTTTTCCCAGCCCCAGCATTTT. Translated, it gives CASSITQTGFSQPQHF.

This sequence joins TRBV18 and TRBJ2-7; 10 bases are a match to TRBD2. The CDR3 contains 16 residues. J was trimmed by 6 bases and V by 2 bases; bases with no gene match: 10. Per germline, CDR1 KGHSH and CDR2 LQKENI. CDR3 in DNA: TGTGCCAGCTCACCATCCCTTCCGGGACTAGCGAGCGAGCAGTACTTC. Its translation: CASSPSLPGLASEQYF.

This clone was seen a single time. V and J are TRBV4-2 and TRBJ2-3, with 14 positions matching TRBD2. This CDR3 has 16 residues. CDR1 and CDR2 (germline): LGHNA, YNFKEQ. The ends lost 5 bases at V and 3 bases at J; junction bases unmatched: 4. The CDR3 DNA reads as TGTGCCAGCAGCGAACGGACTAGCGGGGGGACAGATACGCAGTATTTT. This sequence encodes CASSERTSGGTDTQYF.

The rearrangement uses TRBV7-9 and TRBJ1-3, with 9 nucleotides matching TRBD1. V gave up 4 bases and J gave up 3 bases; unmatched junction bases: 4. Germline loops: CDR1 SEHNR, CDR2 FQNEAQ (reference sequence). The CDR3 length is 15 residues. CDR3 residues: CASSSRDRDGNTIYF. The CDR3 region has the DNA TGTGCCAGCAGCTCCCGGGACAGGGATGGAAACACCATATATTTT.

The rearrangement links TRBV19 to TRBJ2-7, with D possibly matching TRBD1 (5 bases). The CDR3 has 14 residues. Trimming cost V 4 bases and J 0 bases, with 10 bases left between them. Germline-derived CDR1 and CDR2 are LNHDA and SQIVND (reference sequence). The CDR3 nucleotides read TGTGCCAGTAGTAGTGGTGGACACTCCTACGAGCAGTACTTC. Amino acids: CASSSGGHSYEQYF.

The gene calls are TRBV7-8 and TRBJ2-7, with D uncertain. Germline V CDR1 and CDR2: SGHVS, FQNEAQ. This CDR3 region has 12 residues. V was cut by 4 bases and J by 9 bases, with 13 bases left in between. The CDR3: CASSSRDTWQYF. The CDR3 DNA follows: TGTGCCAGCAGCTCTCGTGATACGTGGCAGTACTTC.

The V gene is TRBV27, the J gene TRBJ1-6, with TRBD1 matching over 7 bases. The CDR3 has 15 amino acids. Germline V gene data show CDR1 as MNHEY and CDR2 as SMNVEV (reference sequence). J lost 9 bases, V lost 3 bases, and 8 bases had no gene match. The CDR3 protein is CASSFAPGGGSPLHF. The CDR3 DNA reads TGTGCCAGCAGTTTTGCCCCAGGGGGAGGTTCACCCCTCCACTTT.

The chain employs TRBV5-1 and TRBJ1-6; 9 bases match TRBD1. CDR1 and CDR2 (germline): SGHRS, YFSETQ. The CDR3 contains 15 residues. V lost 0 bases, J lost 7 bases, and 2 bases stayed unmatched. The CDR3 spells CASSLAGTGNSPLHF. In nucleotides, the CDR3 is TGCGCCAGCAGCTTGGCCGGGACAGGGAATTCACCCCTCCACTTT.

This chain joins TRBV7-8 and TRBJ1-3, with 9 bases identical to TRBD1. The ends lost 5 bases at V and 4 bases at J; junction bases unmatched: 12. This CDR3 has 17 amino acids. Germline V lookup: CDR1 SGHVS, CDR2 FQNEAQ. The DNA for the CDR3 is TGTGCCAGCAGCATAACAGGGACAGGGCTTTCCGGAAACACCATATATTTT. Amino acid sequence: CASSITGTGLSGNTIYF. Combining the CDR3 with reference TRBV7-8 and TRBJ1-3 gives the whole variable domain GAGVSQSPRYKVAKRGQDVALRCDPISGHVSLFWYQQALGQGPEFLTYFQNEAQLDKSGLPSDRFFAERPEGSVSTLKIQRTQQEDSAVYLCASSITGTGLSGNTIYFGEGSWLTVV.

This clone was recorded a few times. The chain employs TRBV15 and TRBJ2-7; D remains ambiguous. V was cut by 0 bases and J by 3 bases, with 12 bases left in between. The CDR3 runs 15 residues. Germline CDR1 LNHNV, CDR2 YYDKDF (reference sequence). This CDR3 reads CATSRDRAVIYEQYF. The DNA for the CDR3 is TGTGCCACCAGCAGAGATCGTGCAGTGATCTACGAGCAGTACTTC.

This chain links TRBV7-2 with TRBJ2-2; D unresolved. The germline V gene encodes CDR1 SGHTA and CDR2 FQGNSA. V lost 1 base and J lost 4, with 4 bases in between. The CDR3 spans 13 residues. CDR3 protein: CASSLVSTGELFF. For the CDR3, the DNA is TGTGCCAGCAGCTTAGTGAGCACCGGGGAGCTGTTTTTT.

The chain recombines TRBV2 with TRBJ1-2; D is undetermined. The V end lost 8 bases, the J end lost 8 bases, and 15 bases lay between the germline ends. The CDR3 extends over 12 amino acids. Germline CDR1 SNHLY, CDR2 FYNNEI. The CDR3 nucleotides are TGTGCCAGCCTACTCGCCCTGGGAGGCTACACCTTC. This sequence encodes CASLLALGGYTF.

The V and J genes are TRBV2 and TRBJ1-3; D is uncertain. V was pared by 6 bases and J by 2 bases, with 5 bases between. Looked up from germline, CDR1 is SNHLY and CDR2 is FYNNEI. The CDR3 loop spans 12 amino acids. The CDR3 protein is CASSLTGNTIYF. The CDR3 DNA sequence: TGTGCCAGCAGCCTCACTGGAAACACCATATATTTT.

Written as DNA, the CDR3 is TGTGCCAGTAGTATAGATCGACAGGGGGGGCATAGCAATCAGCCCCAGCATTTT. Its translation is CASSIDRQGGHSNQPQHF. This sequence joins TRBV19 and TRBJ1-5, with TRBD1 matching over 9 bases. J was trimmed by 0 bases and V by 0 bases; bases with no gene match: 6. The CDR3 sequence is 18 residues long. Germline CDR1 and CDR2: LNHDA and SQIVND (reference sequence).

This chain uses TRBV7-2 with TRBJ1-2, with 7 bases aligning to TRBD1. The CDR3 loop spans 16 amino acids. Trimming took 1 base from V and 3 from J; bases not matched to a gene: 8. Germline V gene sequence: CDR1 SGHTA, CDR2 FQGNSA. The chain's CDR3 is CASSLVPQGGDYGYTF. Written as DNA, the CDR3 is TGTGCCAGCAGCTTAGTCCCCCAGGGGGGTGACTATGGCTACACCTTC. Drawing the rest from reference TRBV7-2 and TRBJ1-2, the complete variable domain is GAGVSQSPSNKVTEKGKDVELRCDPISGHTALYWYRQSLGQGLEFLIYFQGNSAPDKSGLPSDRFSAERTGGSVSTLTIQRTQQEDSAVYLCASSLVPQGGDYGYTFGSGTRLTVV.

V and J are TRBV6-5 and TRBJ2-7; possible D gene TRBD1, 5 bases. The CDR3 totals 16 residues. The germline gives CDR1 MNHEY, CDR2 SVGAGI. The V end lost 0 bases, the J end lost 2 bases, and 14 bases lay between the germline ends. The CDR3 DNA sequence: TGTGCCAGCAGTTACTCTCGACAGACCCTAGCCTACGAGCAGTACTTC. It translates to CASSYSRQTLAYEQYF.

The V gene is TRBV12-5, the J gene TRBJ1-6, with 9 bases that match TRBD1. The germline CDR1 and CDR2 sequences are LGHNT and FRNRAP. The V segment lost 7 bases and the J segment 6 bases; nucleotides outside the gene matches: 7. The CDR3 is 15 residues long. CDR3 DNA sequence: TGTGCTAGTGCCGAACAGGGGGCGTTTAATTCACCCCTCCACTTT. Its protein is CASAEQGAFNSPLHF.

The chain combines TRBV20-1 with TRBJ2-1; D remains unclear. Per germline, CDR1 DFQATT and CDR2 SNEGSKA (reference sequence). Trimming removed 3 bases from V and 9 bases from J, with 18 bases in between. This CDR3 region has 14 residues. The CDR3 DNA reads as TGCAGTGCTAGTTGGGGAATCGGGTGGGGTGAGCAGTTCTTC. It yields the protein CSASWGIGWGEQFF.

This chain joins TRBV9 and TRBJ2-1; D not resolved. The CDR3 extends over 14 amino acids. Germline V gives CDR1 SGDLS, CDR2 YYNGEE. Trimming took off 2 bases at V and 1 base at J, with 7 bases between the two ends. CDR3 region: CASSVGESYNEQFF. DNA of the CDR3: TGTGCCAGCAGCGTTGGTGAATCCTACAATGAGCAGTTCTTC.

This clone was observed a few times. The chain joins TRBV4-1 to TRBJ1-5, with D possibly matching TRBD1 (5 bases). V dropped 0 bases and J dropped 9 bases, with 12 bases sitting between them. This CDR3 is 14 amino acids long. The germline V gene has CDR1 MGHRA and CDR2 YSYEKL. The CDR3 DNA sequence: TGCGCCAGCAGCCAAGAGGGGGGGATCTGGCCCCAGCATTTT. Residues: CASSQEGGIWPQHF.

As regards this clone: A much bigger clone sits one base away, suggesting this may be a read error. The chain is built from TRBV11-3 and TRBJ1-1; D unclear. From germline, CDR1 is SGHNT and CDR2 YENEEA. V gave up 0 bases and J gave up 5 bases, with 4 bases separating them. The length of the CDR3 is 12 residues. The CDR3 nucleotides read TGTGCCAGCAGCTTAGACAGAACTGAAGCTTTCTTT. Translation gives CASSLDRTEAFF.

The chain recombines TRBV4-1 with TRBJ1-2, with D unclear. The CDR3 has 15 residues. From germline, CDR1 is MGHRA and CDR2 YSYEKL. V gave up 4 bases and J gave up 1 base, with 13 bases separating them. CDR3 amino acids: CASSPGRAFNYGYTF. In nucleotides, the CDR3 is TGCGCCAGCAGCCCCGGACGGGCCTTTAACTATGGCTACACCTTC.

For this clone: Within the sample, other DNA sequences also encode this same CDR3. Written as DNA, the CDR3 is TGTGCCAGCAGCTTGACGAACACTGAAGCTTTCTTT. This codes for CASSLTNTEAFF. The genes are TRBV28 and TRBJ1-1; D ambiguous. CDR3 size: 12 residues. Germline-derived CDR1 and CDR2 are MDHEN and SYDVKM. The V end was cut by 6 bases, the J end by 1 base, with 6 bases between.

The V gene is TRBV7-2, the J gene TRBJ1-2; D remains ambiguous. V was clipped by 1 base and J by 8 bases, with 8 bases between them. Germline lookup yields CDR1 SGHTA and CDR2 FQGNSA. This CDR3 contains 12 residues. Written as DNA, the CDR3 is TGTGCCAGCAGCTTAGACTCGGCAGGCTACACCTTC. Amino acids: CASSLDSAGYTF.

The V and J genes are TRBV29-1 and TRBJ1-1; no clear D. V gave up 6 bases and J gave up 4 bases, with 18 bases separating them. CDR1 is SQVTM and CDR2 is ANQGSEA in the germline V gene. The length of the CDR3 is 14 residues. The CDR3 spells CSVVLDAGSTEAFF. CDR3 nucleotide sequence: TGCAGCGTCGTCCTAGACGCCGGTAGCACTGAAGCTTTCTTT.

This chain links TRBV11-3 with TRBJ2-2; 7 bases agree with TRBD1. V was pared by 3 bases and J by 6 bases, with 10 bases of the junction left unmatched. Per the germline V gene, CDR1 is SGHNT and CDR2 is YENEEA. This CDR3 is built from 16 residues. Here the CDR3 DNA reads TGTGCCAGCAGCTTTCCCACAGGGGTGTTGGCCGGGGAGCTGTTTTTT. This gives the protein CASSFPTGVLAGELFF. The full variable domain, completed using reference TRBV11-3 and TRBJ2-2, is EAGVVQSPRYKIIEKKQPVAFWCNPISGHNTLYWYLQNLGQGPELLIRYENEEAVDDSQLPKDRFSAERLKGVDSTLKIQPAELGDSAVYLCASSFPTGVLAGELFFGEGSRLTVL.

The rearrangement links TRBV27 to TRBJ2-1; D gene ambiguous. Germline CDR1 and CDR2: MNHEY and SMNVEV (reference sequence). The V end lost 3 bases, the J end lost 6 bases, and 9 bases lay between the germline ends. The CDR3 covers 13 residues. The CDR3 DNA follows: TGTGCCAGCAGTTTGGGCCTAGTCAATGAGCAGTTCTTC. Translation gives CASSLGLVNEQFF.